This T cell receptor beta chain was recorded in a study of cytomegalovirus exposure and HLA in healthy donors. Findings and limits, study-wide: Among CMV-associated TCR beta chains, most appeared HLA-restricted in a later analysis. In a later analysis, parvovirus B19, influenza, CMV and Epstein-Barr virus appeared linked to several top co-occurrence clusters.

About this clone itself: Its matching antigen is unknown.

The PCR was carried out with 60 Vbeta primers and 13 Jbeta primers. The assay was immunoSEQ multiplex PCR, and TCRdb's table has in-frame clones only and misses some. Listed are 130,000 to 150,000 clones; 1.5% to 2% falls within the top ten. Germline CDR1 and CDR2: SNHLY and FYNNEI. This CDR3 has 16 residues. The J gene is TRBJ2-5, the V gene TRBV2; D is unresolved. The end of the DNA is better explained by TRBJ2-7, so the J call may be wrong. The receptor comes from a woman between 45 and 60 years old in good health and CMV-seronegative. The sample consisted of PBMCs. CDR3 sequence (DNA): TGTGCCAGCAGTAGGTCCGCCGGAGACTTCGCCTACGAGCAGTACTTC. Translated: CASSRSAGDFAYEQYF.